This T cell receptor (beta chain) emerged from a study of T cell responses to AZD1222 COVID-19 vaccine. Study observations and caveats: Clonal diversity was possibly underestimated, and the donors were mostly white British, with more females. Two doses of AZD1222 preceded a rise in Spike-specific TCR breadth and depth. Vaccine-related CD4 TCRs covered spike, predominating at 160-218 and 743-854. Every sample of the repertoires postdated the peak T cell response.

Clones were read by immunoSEQ multiplex PCR, and TCRdb kept only the in-frame ones, dropping some. This sample has some 150,000 clones, with around 88% found just once. To note about this clone: What it binds is unknown.

The material sequenced was peripheral blood, taken on day 0 of MenACWY control vaccination. This receptor was taken from an adult in good health.

The CDR3 DNA is TGTGCCAGCAGCGGCACTAGCAAGTACGAGCAGTACTTC. The encoded protein is CASSGTSKYEQYF. This rearrangement joins TRBV9 to TRBJ2-7, with D tentatively TRBD2 (6 bases). Germline CDR1 reads SGDLS; CDR2 reads YYNGEE. The CDR3 runs to 13 residues. Trimming shortened V by 3 bases and J by 4 bases, and 11 bases separated the two germline ends.